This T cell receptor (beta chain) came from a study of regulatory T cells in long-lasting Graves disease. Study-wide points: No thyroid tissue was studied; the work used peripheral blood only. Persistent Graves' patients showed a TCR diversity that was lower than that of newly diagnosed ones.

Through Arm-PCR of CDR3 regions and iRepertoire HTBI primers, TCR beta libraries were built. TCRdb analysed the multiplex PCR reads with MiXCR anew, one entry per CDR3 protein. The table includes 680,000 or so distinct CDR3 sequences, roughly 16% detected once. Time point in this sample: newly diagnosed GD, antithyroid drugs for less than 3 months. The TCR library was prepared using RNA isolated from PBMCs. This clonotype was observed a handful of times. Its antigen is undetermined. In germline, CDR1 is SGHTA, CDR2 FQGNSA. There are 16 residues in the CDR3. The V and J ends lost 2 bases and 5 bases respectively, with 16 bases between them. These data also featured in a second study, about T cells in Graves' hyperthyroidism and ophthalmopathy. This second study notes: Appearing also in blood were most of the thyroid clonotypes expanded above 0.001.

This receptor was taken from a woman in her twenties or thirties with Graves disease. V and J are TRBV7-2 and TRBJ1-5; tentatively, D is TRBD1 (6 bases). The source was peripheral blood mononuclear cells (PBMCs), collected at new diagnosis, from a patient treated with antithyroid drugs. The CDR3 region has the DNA TGTGCCAGCAGCTTACAGACAGGTCAAGGGGATCAGCCCCAGCATTTT. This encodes CASSLQTGQGDQPQHF. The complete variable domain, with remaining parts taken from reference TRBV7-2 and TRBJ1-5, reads GAGVSQSPSNKVTEKGKDVELRCDPISGHTALYWYRQSLGQGLEFLIYFQGNSAPDKSGLPSDRFSAERTGGSVSTLTIQRTQQEDSAVYLCASSLQTGQGDQPQHFGDGTRLSIL.